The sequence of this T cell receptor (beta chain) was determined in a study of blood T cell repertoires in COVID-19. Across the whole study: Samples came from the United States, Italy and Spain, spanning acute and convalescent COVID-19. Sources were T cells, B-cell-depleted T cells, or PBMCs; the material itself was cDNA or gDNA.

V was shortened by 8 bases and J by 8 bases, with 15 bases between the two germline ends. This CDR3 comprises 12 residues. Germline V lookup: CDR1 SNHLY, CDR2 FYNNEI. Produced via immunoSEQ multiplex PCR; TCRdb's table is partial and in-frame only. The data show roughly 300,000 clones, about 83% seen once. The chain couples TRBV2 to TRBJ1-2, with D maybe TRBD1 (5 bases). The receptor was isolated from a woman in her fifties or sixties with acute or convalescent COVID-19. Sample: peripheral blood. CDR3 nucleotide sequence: TGTGCCAGCCGCTTCGGGGGGGGAGGCTACACCTTC. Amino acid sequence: CASRFGGGGYTF.